The source of this T cell receptor (beta chain) is a study of cytomegalovirus exposure and HLA in healthy donors. Overall study findings and caveats: The tendency of first-cohort TCR clusters to co-occur in the roughly 130 validation repertoires was the finding of a later analysis. The authors listed over 150 TCR beta chains as cytomegalovirus-associated.

The CDR3 has 12 residues. CDR1 and CDR2 from the germline V gene are SQVTM and ANQGSEA. V lost 5 bases and J lost 4, with 11 bases in between. Worth noting for this clone: Its antigen is unidentified.

This table comes from immunoSEQ multiplex PCR, and its TCRdb copy is limited to in-frame clones, with some not included. The repertoire consists of some 170,000 clones, with around four fifths occurring once and the leading ten covering about 2.3%. The sequenced sample was PBMCs. V gene TRBV29-1 combines with J gene TRBJ1-2; no definite D call. The sequence was obtained from a man younger than 40 in good health and CMV-seropositive. CDR3 sequence reads: CSVPKIGYGYTF. CDR3 in DNA: TGCAGCGTTCCTAAGATCGGCTATGGCTACACCTTC.